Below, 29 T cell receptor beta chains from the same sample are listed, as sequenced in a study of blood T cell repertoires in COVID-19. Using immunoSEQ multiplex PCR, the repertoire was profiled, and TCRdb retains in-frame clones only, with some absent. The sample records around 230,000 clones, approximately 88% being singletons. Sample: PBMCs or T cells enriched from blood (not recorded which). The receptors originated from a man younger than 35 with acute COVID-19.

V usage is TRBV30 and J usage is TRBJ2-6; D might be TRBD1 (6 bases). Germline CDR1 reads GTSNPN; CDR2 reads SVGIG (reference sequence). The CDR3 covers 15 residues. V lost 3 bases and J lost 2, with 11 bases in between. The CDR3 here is CAWSAGATGANVLTF. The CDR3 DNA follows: TGTGCCTGGAGCGCAGGGGCAACTGGGGCCAACGTCCTGACTTTC.

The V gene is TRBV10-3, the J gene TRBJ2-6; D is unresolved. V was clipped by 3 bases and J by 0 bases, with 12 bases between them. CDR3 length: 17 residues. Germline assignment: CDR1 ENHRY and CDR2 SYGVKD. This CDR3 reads CAISDIVRNSGANVLTF. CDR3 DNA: TGTGCCATCAGTGACATTGTGAGGAACTCTGGGGCCAACGTCCTGACTTTC.

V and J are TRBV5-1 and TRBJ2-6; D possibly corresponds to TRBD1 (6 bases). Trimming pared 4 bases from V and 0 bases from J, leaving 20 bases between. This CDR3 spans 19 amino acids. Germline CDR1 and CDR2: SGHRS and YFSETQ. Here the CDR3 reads CASSPFRDKVLSGANVLTF. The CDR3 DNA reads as TGCGCCAGCAGCCCGTTCCGGGACAAGGTCCTCTCTGGGGCCAACGTCCTGACTTTC.

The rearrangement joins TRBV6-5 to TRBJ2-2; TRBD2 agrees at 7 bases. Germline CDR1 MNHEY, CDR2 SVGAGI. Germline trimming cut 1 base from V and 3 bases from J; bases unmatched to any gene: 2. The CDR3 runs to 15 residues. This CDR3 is CASSYYLADTGELFF. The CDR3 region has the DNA TGTGCCAGCAGTTACTATCTAGCGGACACCGGGGAGCTGTTTTTT.

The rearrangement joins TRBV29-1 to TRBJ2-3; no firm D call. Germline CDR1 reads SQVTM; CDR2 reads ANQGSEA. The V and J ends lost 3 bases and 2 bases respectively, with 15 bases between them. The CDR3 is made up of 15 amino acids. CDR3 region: CSVDRSGFPTDTQYF. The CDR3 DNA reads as TGCAGCGTTGATAGGTCAGGATTCCCCACAGATACGCAGTATTTT.

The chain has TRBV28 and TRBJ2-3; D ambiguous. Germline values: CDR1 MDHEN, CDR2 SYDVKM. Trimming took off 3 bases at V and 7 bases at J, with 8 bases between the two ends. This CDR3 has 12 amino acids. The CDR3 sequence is CASSLGSYTQYF. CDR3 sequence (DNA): TGTGCCAGCAGTTTGGGCTCGTATACGCAGTATTTT.

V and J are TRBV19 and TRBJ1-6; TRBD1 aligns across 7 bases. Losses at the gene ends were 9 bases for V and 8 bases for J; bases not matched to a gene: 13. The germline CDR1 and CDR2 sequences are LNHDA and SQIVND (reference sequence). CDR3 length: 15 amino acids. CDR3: CASIQQGNGDSPLHF. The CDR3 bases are TGTGCCAGCATCCAACAGGGGAACGGGGATTCACCCCTCCACTTT.

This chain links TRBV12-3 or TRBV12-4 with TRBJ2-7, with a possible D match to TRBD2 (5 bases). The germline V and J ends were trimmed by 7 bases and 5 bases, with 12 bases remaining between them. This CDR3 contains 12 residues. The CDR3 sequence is CASTQTGDEQYF. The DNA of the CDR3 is TGTGCCAGCACCCAAACCGGGGACGAGCAGTACTTC.

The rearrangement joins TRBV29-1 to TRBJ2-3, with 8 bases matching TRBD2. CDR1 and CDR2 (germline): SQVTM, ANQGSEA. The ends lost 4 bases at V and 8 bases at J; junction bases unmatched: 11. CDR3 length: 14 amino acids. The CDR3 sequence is CSVVWREAATTQYF. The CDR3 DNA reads TGCAGCGTTGTATGGCGGGAGGCCGCCACTACGCAGTATTTT.

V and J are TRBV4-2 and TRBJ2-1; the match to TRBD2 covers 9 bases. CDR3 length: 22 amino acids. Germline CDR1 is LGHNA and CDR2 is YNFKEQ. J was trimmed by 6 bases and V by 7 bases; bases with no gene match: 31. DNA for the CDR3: TGTGCCAGCACCACTGGGGACCGACAAAGGCAAATAGGACTAGCGTTTATCAATGAGCAGTTCTTC. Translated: CASTTGDRQRQIGLAFINEQFF.

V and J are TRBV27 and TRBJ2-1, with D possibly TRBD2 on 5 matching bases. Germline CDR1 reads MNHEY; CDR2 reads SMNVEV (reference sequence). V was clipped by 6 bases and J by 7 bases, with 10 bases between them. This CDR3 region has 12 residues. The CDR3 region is CASRQGLNEQFF. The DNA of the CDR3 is TGTGCCAGCAGACAAGGACTGAATGAGCAGTTCTTC.

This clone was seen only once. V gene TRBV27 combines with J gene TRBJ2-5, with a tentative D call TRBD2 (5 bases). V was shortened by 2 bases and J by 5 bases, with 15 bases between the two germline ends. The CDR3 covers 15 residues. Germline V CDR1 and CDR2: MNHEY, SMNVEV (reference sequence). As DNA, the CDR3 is TGTGCCAGCAGTTTAAACGCGGACTTAGGGGAGACCCAGTACTTC. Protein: CASSLNADLGETQYF.

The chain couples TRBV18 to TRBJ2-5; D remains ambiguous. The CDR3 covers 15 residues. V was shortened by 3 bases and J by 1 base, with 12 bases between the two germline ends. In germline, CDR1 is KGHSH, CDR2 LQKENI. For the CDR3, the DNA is TGTGCCAGCTCACCTCTTATAAACAGCCAAGAGACCCAGTACTTC. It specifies CASSPLINSQETQYF.

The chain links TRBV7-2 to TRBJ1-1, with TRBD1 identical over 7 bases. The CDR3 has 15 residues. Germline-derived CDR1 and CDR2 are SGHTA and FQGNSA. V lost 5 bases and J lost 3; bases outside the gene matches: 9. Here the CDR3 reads CASSPSQTGHTEAFF. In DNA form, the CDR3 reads TGTGCCAGCAGCCCTTCTCAGACAGGGCACACTGAAGCTTTCTTT.

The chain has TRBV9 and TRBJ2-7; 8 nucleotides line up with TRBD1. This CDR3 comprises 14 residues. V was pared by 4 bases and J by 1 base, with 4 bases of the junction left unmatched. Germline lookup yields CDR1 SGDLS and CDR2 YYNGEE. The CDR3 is CASSQTGESYEQYF. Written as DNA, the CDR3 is TGTGCCAGCAGCCAGACAGGGGAATCCTACGAGCAGTACTTC.

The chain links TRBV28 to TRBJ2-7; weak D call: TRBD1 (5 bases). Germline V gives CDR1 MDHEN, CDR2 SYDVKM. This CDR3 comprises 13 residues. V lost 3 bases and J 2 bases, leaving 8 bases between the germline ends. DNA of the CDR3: TGTGCCAGCAGTTTTCAGGGTGCCTACGAGCAGTACTTC. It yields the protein CASSFQGAYEQYF.

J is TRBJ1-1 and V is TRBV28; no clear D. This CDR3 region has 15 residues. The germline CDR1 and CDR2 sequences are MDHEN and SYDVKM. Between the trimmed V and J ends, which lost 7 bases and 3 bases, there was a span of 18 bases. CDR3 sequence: CASNGRKHGDTEAFF. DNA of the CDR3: TGTGCCAGCAATGGCAGGAAACACGGGGACACTGAAGCTTTCTTT.

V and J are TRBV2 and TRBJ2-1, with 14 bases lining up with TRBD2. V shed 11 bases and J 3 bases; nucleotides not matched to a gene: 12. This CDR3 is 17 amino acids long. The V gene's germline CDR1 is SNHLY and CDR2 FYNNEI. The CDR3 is CAVSGLAGAPLYNEQFF. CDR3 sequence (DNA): TGTGCCGTTTCGGGACTAGCGGGAGCCCCTCTCTACAATGAGCAGTTCTTC. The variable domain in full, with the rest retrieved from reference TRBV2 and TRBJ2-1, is EPEVTQTPSHQVTQMGQEVILRCVPISNHLYFYWYRQILGQKVEFLVSFYNNEISEKSEIFDDQFSVERPDGSNFTLKIRSTKLEDSAMYFCAVSGLAGAPLYNEQFFGPGTRLTVL.

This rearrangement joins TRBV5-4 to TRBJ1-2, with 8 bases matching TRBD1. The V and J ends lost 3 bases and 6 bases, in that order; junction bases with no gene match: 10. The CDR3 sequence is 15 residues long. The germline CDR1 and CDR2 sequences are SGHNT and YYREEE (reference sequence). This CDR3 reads CASSSAGGALDGYTF. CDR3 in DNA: TGTGCCAGCAGCTCAGCAGGGGGCGCATTAGATGGCTACACCTTC.

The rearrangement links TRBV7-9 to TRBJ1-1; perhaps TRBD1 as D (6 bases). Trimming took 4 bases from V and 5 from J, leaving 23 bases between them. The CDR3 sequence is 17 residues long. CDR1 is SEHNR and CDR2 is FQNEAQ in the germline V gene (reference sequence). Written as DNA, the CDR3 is TGTGCCAGCAGCTCCAACCATGGGACACAGGGCCGGACTGAAGCTTTCTTT. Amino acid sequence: CASSSNHGTQGRTEAFF.

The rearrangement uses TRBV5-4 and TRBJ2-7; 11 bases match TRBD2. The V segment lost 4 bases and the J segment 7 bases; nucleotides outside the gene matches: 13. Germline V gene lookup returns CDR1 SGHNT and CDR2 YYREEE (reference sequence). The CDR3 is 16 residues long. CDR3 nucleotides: TGTGCCAGCAGCCCGGATAGCGGGAGGGCCCCGGAGGAGCAGTACTTC. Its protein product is CASSPDSGRAPEEQYF.

CDR3 nucleotides: TGTGCCAGCAGCCCCGGGACTAGATCTTACAATGAGCAGTTCTTC. Protein product: CASSPGTRSYNEQFF. The rearrangement uses TRBV2 and TRBJ2-1, with 8 bases lining up with TRBD2. V was clipped by 6 bases and J by 4 bases; unmatched bases: 8. This CDR3 is 15 amino acids long. CDR1 and CDR2 from the germline V gene are SNHLY and FYNNEI. The whole variable domain, remainder taken from reference TRBV2 and TRBJ2-1, is EPEVTQTPSHQVTQMGQEVILRCVPISNHLYFYWYRQILGQKVEFLVSFYNNEISEKSEIFDDQFSVERPDGSNFTLKIRSTKLEDSAMYFCASSPGTRSYNEQFFGPGTRLTVL.

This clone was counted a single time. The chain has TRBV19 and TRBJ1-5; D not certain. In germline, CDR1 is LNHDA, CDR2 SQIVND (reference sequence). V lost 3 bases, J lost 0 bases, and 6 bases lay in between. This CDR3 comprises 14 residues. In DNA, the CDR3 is TGTGCCAGTAGTATTGTAGATAGCAATCAGCCCCAGCATTTT. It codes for CASSIVDSNQPQHF. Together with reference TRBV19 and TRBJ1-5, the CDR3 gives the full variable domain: DGGITQSPKYLFRKEGQNVTLSCEQNLNHDAMYWYRQDPGQGLRLIYYSQIVNDFQKGDIAEGYSVSREKKESFPLTVTSAQKNPTAFYLCASSIVDSNQPQHFGDGTRLSIL.

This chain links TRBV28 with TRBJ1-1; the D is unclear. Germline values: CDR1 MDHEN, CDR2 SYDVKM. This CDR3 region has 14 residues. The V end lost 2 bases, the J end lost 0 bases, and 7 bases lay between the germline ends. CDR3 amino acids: CASSLPLMNTEAFF. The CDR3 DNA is TGTGCCAGCAGTTTACCTTTAATGAACACTGAAGCTTTCTTT.

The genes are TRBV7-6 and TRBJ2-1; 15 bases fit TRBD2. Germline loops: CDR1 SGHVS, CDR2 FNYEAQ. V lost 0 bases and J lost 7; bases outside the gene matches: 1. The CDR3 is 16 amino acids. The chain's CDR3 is CASSLAGLAGGNEQFF. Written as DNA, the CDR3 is TGTGCCAGCAGCTTAGCAGGACTAGCGGGAGGGAATGAGCAGTTCTTC. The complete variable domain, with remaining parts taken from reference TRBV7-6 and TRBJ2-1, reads GAGVSQSPRYKVTKRGQDVALRCDPISGHVSLYWYRQALGQGPEFLTYFNYEAQQDKSGLPNDRFSAERPEGSISTLTIQRTEQRDSAMYRCASSLAGLAGGNEQFFGPGTRLTVL.

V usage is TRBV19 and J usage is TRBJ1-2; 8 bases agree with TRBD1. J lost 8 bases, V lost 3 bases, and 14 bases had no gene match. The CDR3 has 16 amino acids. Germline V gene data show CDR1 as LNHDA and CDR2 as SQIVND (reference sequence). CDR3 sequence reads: CASSIASFDRGWGYTF. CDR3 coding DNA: TGTGCCAGTAGTATCGCCTCCTTTGACAGGGGTTGGGGCTACACCTTC.

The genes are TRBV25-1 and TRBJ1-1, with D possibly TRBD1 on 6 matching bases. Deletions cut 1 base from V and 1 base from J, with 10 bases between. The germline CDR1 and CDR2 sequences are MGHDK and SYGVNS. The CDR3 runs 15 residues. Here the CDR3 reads CASSESEQGNTEAFF. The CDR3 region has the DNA TGTGCCAGCAGTGAATCGGAACAGGGGAACACTGAAGCTTTCTTT.

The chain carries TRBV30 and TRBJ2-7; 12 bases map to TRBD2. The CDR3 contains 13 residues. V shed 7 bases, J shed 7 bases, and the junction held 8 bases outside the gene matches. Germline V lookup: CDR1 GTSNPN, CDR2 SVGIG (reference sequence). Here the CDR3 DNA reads TGTGCCTCCCAAGGACTAGCGGGAAATGAGCAGTACTTC. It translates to CASQGLAGNEQYF.

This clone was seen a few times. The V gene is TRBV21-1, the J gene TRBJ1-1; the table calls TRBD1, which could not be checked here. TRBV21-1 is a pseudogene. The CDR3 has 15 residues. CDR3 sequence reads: CASSKPGQVSAEAFF. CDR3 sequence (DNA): TGTGCCAGCAGCAAACCCGGACAGGTTTCCGCTGAAGCTTTCTTT.